These 28 T cell receptor beta chains were all obtained from the same sample, sequenced in a study of shared clonotypes between healthy human individuals. Profiled with immunoSEQ multiplex PCR; TCRdb holds only in-frame clones, not every one. The data show some 2,400,000 clones, with approximately 96% seen just once and 0.1% to 0.15% held by the top ten. Source material: naive CD4+ T cells sorted from blood. Subset denoted: CD45RA+ positively selected. These receptors all stem from a man younger than 35 in good health.

This chain connects TRBV30 to TRBJ2-7, with D hard to call. The CDR3 has 14 residues. Trimming stripped 4 bases from V and 5 bases from J, with 18 bases between. Germline-derived CDR1 and CDR2 are GTSNPN and SVGIG (reference sequence). The CDR3 here is CAWNGAWATDEQYF. The CDR3, as DNA: TGTGCCTGGAATGGAGCTTGGGCAACCGACGAGCAGTACTTC.

The gene calls are TRBV11-3 and TRBJ1-6; weak D call: TRBD1 (5 bases). The CDR3 covers 17 residues. V lost 5 bases to trimming and J lost 5 bases, with 19 bases between them. Germline-derived CDR1 and CDR2 are SGHNT and YENEEA. CDR3 coding DNA: TGTGCCAGCAGCCCGCACAGGTTGATGAATAATAATTCACCCCTCCACTTT. Its protein product is CASSPHRLMNNNSPLHF.

In this sample, this clone turned up once. The J gene is TRBJ2-3, the V gene TRBV19; 8 nucleotides line up with TRBD1. Losses at the gene ends were 4 bases for V and 0 bases for J; bases not matched to a gene: 9. The CDR3 consists of 17 residues. The germline CDR1 and CDR2 sequences are LNHDA and SQIVND (reference sequence). CDR3 in DNA: TGTGCCAGTAGTACCGGGACAGGATATTCTAGCACAGATACGCAGTATTTT. Its protein product is CASSTGTGYSSTDTQYF.

The V and J genes are TRBV7-3 and TRBJ2-1, with 12 bases that match TRBD2. In germline, CDR1 is SGHTA, CDR2 FQGTGA. This CDR3 has 17 residues. V lost 5 bases to trimming and J lost 4 bases; unmatched junction nucleotides: 9. The CDR3 region is CASSPRTSGASYNEQFF. The CDR3 coding sequence is TGTGCCAGCAGCCCAAGGACTAGCGGGGCTTCGTACAATGAGCAGTTCTTC. Based on the CDR3 plus reference TRBV7-3 and TRBJ2-1, the full variable domain is GAGVSQTPSNKVTEKGKYVELRCDPISGHTALYWYRQSLGQGPEFLIYFQGTGAADDSGLPNDRFFAVRPEGSVSTLKIQRTERGDSAVYLCASSPRTSGASYNEQFFGPGTRLTVL.

The V call is TRBV5-6, the J call TRBJ1-2, with TRBD1 identical over 10 bases. The V gene end was trimmed by 4 bases and the J gene end by 0 bases; junction bases not matched to a gene: 6. CDR1 and CDR2 (germline): SGHDT, YYEEEE. This CDR3 region has 16 residues. For the CDR3, the DNA is TGTGCCAGCAGCAGGGGACAGGGGTTGACTAACTATGGCTACACCTTC. Protein product: CASSRGQGLTNYGYTF.

About this clone itself: The sample has other DNA sequences that encode this CDR3 too. The V gene is TRBV7-9, the J gene TRBJ2-3; D gene ambiguous. Between the trimmed V and J ends, which lost 4 bases and 5 bases, there was a span of 4 bases. Germline values: CDR1 SEHNR, CDR2 FQNEAQ (reference sequence). The CDR3 loop spans 11 amino acids. The CDR3, as DNA: TGTGCCAGCAGCTCAAGAGATACGCAGTATTTT. Protein: CASSSRDTQYF.

The rearrangement links TRBV21-1 to TRBJ2-7; the DNA was not compared with TRBD1, the D call given in the table. TRBV21-1 is noted as a pseudogene. The CDR3 sequence is 15 residues long. CDR3 coding DNA: TGTGCCAGCAACACTACCGGGACATTCCGCTGGGAGCAGTACTTC. This encodes CASNTTGTFRWEQYF.

The chain employs TRBV18 and TRBJ1-2; TRBD1 aligns across 7 bases. The CDR3 sequence is 16 residues long. Germline trimming cut 3 bases from V and 2 bases from J; bases unmatched to any gene: 9. Per the germline V gene, CDR1 is KGHSH and CDR2 is LQKENI. The CDR3 DNA reads as TGTGCCAGCTCACCTCTTCTCACAGGGGCAAACTATGGCTACACCTTC. Protein product: CASSPLLTGANYGYTF.

As to this clone: Other nucleotide sequences from this sample produce the same CDR3. The rearrangement joins TRBV18 to TRBJ2-3, with TRBD2 identical over 12 bases. CDR1 is KGHSH and CDR2 is LQKENI in the germline V gene. The trim removed 3 bases at V and 3 bases at J, leaving 1 base unmatched. The CDR3 runs to 15 residues. CDR3 nucleotide sequence: TGTGCCAGCTCACCGACTAGCGGGAGTACAGATACGCAGTATTTT. Its translation is CASSPTSGSTDTQYF.

The CDR3 sequence: CASSDHRSSGNTIYF. CDR3 sequence (DNA): TGTGCCAGCAGCGACCACAGGAGCTCTGGAAACACCATATATTTT. V and J are TRBV11-2 and TRBJ1-3; perhaps TRBD1 as D (5 bases). Germline V CDR1 and CDR2: SGHAT, FQNNGV. V shed 5 bases and J shed 0 bases, with 11 bases lying between them. The CDR3 runs 15 residues.

A single count supports this clone. The rearrangement uses TRBV2 and TRBJ2-7; D is possibly TRBD2 (6 bases). V was trimmed by 2 bases and J by 2 bases, leaving 16 bases between them. The CDR3 spans 16 residues. CDR1 and CDR2 (germline): SNHLY, FYNNEI. CDR3 region: CASSEPPGRGTYEQYF. The CDR3, as DNA: TGTGCCAGCAGTGAACCCCCGGGTCGGGGGACCTACGAGCAGTACTTC. The entire variable domain, with the rest obtained from reference TRBV2 and TRBJ2-7, is as follows: EPEVTQTPSHQVTQMGQEVILRCVPISNHLYFYWYRQILGQKVEFLVSFYNNEISEKSEIFDDQFSVERPDGSNFTLKIRSTKLEDSAMYFCASSEPPGRGTYEQYFGPGTRLTVT.

V gene TRBV5-1 combines with J gene TRBJ2-7, with 10 bases that match TRBD2. This CDR3 has 15 amino acids. Germline V CDR1 and CDR2: SGHRS, YFSETQ. V lost 3 bases, J lost 2 bases, and 5 bases stayed unmatched. In nucleotides, the CDR3 is TGCGCCAGCAGCTGGGGACTAGCGCCAGCCTACGAGCAGTACTTC. Its protein is CASSWGLAPAYEQYF.

This clone was seen only once. An end of the junction differs from the germline gene, which may be a read error. V gene TRBV7-7 combines with J gene TRBJ2-7; a possible D gene is TRBD2 (5 bases). The CDR3 length is 13 residues. The germline gives CDR1 SSHAT, CDR2 FNYEAQ (reference sequence). Here the CDR3 reads CASSSGNHYEQYF. The CDR3 nucleotides are TGTGCTAGCAGTTCCGGGAACCACTACGAGCAGTACTTC.

The chain combines TRBV6-4 with TRBJ2-2; TRBD2 agrees at 11 bases. This CDR3 is 16 amino acids long. The germline gives CDR1 MRHNA, CDR2 SNTAGT. After removal of 4 bases from V and 4 bases from J, the junction contained 5 bases not matched to a gene. The CDR3 sequence is CASSVTSGSGTGELFF. The CDR3, as DNA: TGTGCCAGCAGTGTAACTAGCGGGAGTGGCACCGGGGAGCTGTTTTTT.

The chain uses TRBV2 and TRBJ2-2; TRBD2 matches 13 bases. This CDR3 has 15 amino acids. V trimming: 8 bases; J trimming: 6 bases; junction bases outside the gene matches: 6. Germline CDR1 is SNHLY and CDR2 is FYNNEI. Here the CDR3 reads CASCWTSGSPGELFF. The CDR3 DNA reads as TGTGCCAGCTGTTGGACTAGCGGGAGTCCCGGGGAGCTGTTTTTT.

This clone was observed a single time. This chain links TRBV11-2 with TRBJ2-7; 8 nucleotides match TRBD2. This CDR3 spans 15 amino acids. CDR1 is SGHAT and CDR2 is FQNNGV in the germline V gene. V shed 4 bases, J shed 5 bases, and the junction held 10 bases outside the gene matches. The CDR3 is CASSSSSGGPNEQYF. Here the CDR3 DNA reads TGTGCCAGCAGCTCCAGTTCGGGAGGGCCTAACGAGCAGTACTTC.

This chain uses TRBV5-1 with TRBJ2-3, with 13 bases that match TRBD2. CDR1 and CDR2 (germline): SGHRS, YFSETQ. The V and J ends lost 5 bases and 0 bases, in that order; junction bases with no gene match: 9. The CDR3 has 18 residues. The CDR3 sequence: CASSTRLAGGPSTDTQYF. In nucleotides, the CDR3 is TGCGCCAGCAGTACCCGACTAGCGGGGGGCCCCAGCACAGATACGCAGTATTTT.

This chain connects TRBV28 to TRBJ2-2; 7 bases are a match to TRBD2. Losses at the gene ends were 6 bases for V and 0 bases for J; bases not matched to a gene: 4. This CDR3 is 15 amino acids long. Germline values: CDR1 MDHEN, CDR2 SYDVKM. CDR3 in DNA: TGTGCCAGCAGGGGCGGGGGAGCGAACACCGGGGAGCTGTTTTTT. Protein sequence: CASRGGGANTGELFF.

The chain has TRBV18 and TRBJ2-7; 8 bases are shared with TRBD1. Looked up from germline, CDR1 is KGHSH and CDR2 is LQKENI. This CDR3 has 14 amino acids. Trimming removed 0 bases from V and 9 bases from J; junction bases left unmatched: 7. CDR3 nucleotides: TGTGCCAGCTCACCACCGCCCACAGGGGGAACGCAGTACTTC. Translating gives CASSPPPTGGTQYF.

Concerning this clone: This same CDR3 is encoded by further DNA sequences in the sample. The chain carries TRBV19 and TRBJ1-1; TRBD1 aligns across 9 bases. Germline lookup yields CDR1 LNHDA and CDR2 SQIVND (reference sequence). V was clipped by 4 bases and J by 4 bases; unmatched bases: 4. This CDR3 has 14 residues. CDR3 nucleotide sequence: TGTGCCAGTAGTAGCGACAGGGGGAGCACTGAAGCTTTCTTT. Protein product: CASSSDRGSTEAFF. Combining the CDR3 with reference TRBV19 and TRBJ1-1 gives the whole variable domain DGGITQSPKYLFRKEGQNVTLSCEQNLNHDAMYWYRQDPGQGLRLIYYSQIVNDFQKGDIAEGYSVSREKKESFPLTVTSAQKNPTAFYLCASSSDRGSTEAFFGQGTRLTVV.

The chain employs TRBV6-1 and TRBJ2-7, with TRBD1 matching over 10 bases. The CDR3 runs to 14 residues. The trim removed 3 bases at V and 3 bases at J, leaving 2 bases unmatched. CDR1 MNHNS and CDR2 SASEGT come from the germline V gene. The CDR3 protein is CASSDGTGVYEQYF. CDR3 DNA sequence: TGTGCCAGCAGTGACGGGACAGGGGTCTACGAGCAGTACTTC.

This chain's CDR3 is CASSLGSGRLVDTQYF. The CDR3 DNA reads as TGTGCCAGCAGCTTGGGTAGCGGGAGATTGGTAGATACGCAGTATTTT. The chain combines TRBV7-9 with TRBJ2-3, with TRBD2 matching over 9 bases. Germline V gene sequence: CDR1 SEHNR, CDR2 FQNEAQ (reference sequence). The junction had 9 bases not matched to a gene; V was cut back by 3 bases and J by 5 bases. This CDR3 spans 16 amino acids.

The chain has TRBV5-1 and TRBJ2-7; no clear D. Trimming left V 0 bases short and J 2 bases short, with 9 bases between. Germline loops: CDR1 SGHRS, CDR2 YFSETQ. This CDR3 contains 14 residues. As DNA, the CDR3 is TGCGCCAGCAGCTTGGAAGTAAGGGCCTACGAGCAGTACTTC. Translating it yields CASSLEVRAYEQYF.

The chain combines TRBV9 with TRBJ1-6; D gene unclear. V lost 4 bases and J 1 base, leaving 21 bases between the germline ends. The CDR3 spans 19 residues. Germline assignment: CDR1 SGDLS and CDR2 YYNGEE. The CDR3 region has the DNA TGTGCCAGCAGCAAAGCTCCTTCCGGGATAGTATCCTATAATTCACCCCTCCACTTT. Amino acids: CASSKAPSGIVSYNSPLHF.

The V and J genes are TRBV10-1 and TRBJ2-1; the D gene is possibly TRBD1 (6 bases). This CDR3 region has 14 residues. Germline V lookup: CDR1 WNHNN, CDR2 SYGVQD (reference sequence). With 8 bases removed from V and 6 bases from J, the gap between germline ends came to 17 bases. CDR3 loop: CASGTQNAANEQFF. CDR3 DNA: TGCGCCAGCGGGACACAGAACGCGGCCAATGAGCAGTTCTTC.

CDR3 sequence (DNA): TGTGCCAGCAGTTACTCGGGACGGCCAACTAACTATGGCTACACCTTC. Translation gives CASSYSGRPTNYGYTF. The J gene is TRBJ1-2, the V gene TRBV6-5, with TRBD1 as a possible D gene (5 bases). The CDR3 consists of 16 residues. The V end lost 0 bases, the J end lost 0 bases, and 11 bases lay between the germline ends. Germline-derived CDR1 and CDR2 are MNHEY and SVGAGI.

This clone was counted a single time. J is TRBJ1-2 and V is TRBV6-6; no clear D gene. Trimming shortened V by 8 bases and J by 4 bases, and 11 bases separated the two germline ends. The germline V gene has CDR1 MNHNY and CDR2 SVGAGI (reference sequence). The length of the CDR3 is 12 residues. The CDR3 DNA follows: TGTGCCAGCGAGAGTGTAGGCTATGGCTACACCTTC. Its protein is CASESVGYGYTF.

The chain is built from TRBV6-6 and TRBJ2-7; 8 nucleotides agree with TRBD1. The CDR3 has 15 residues. Trimming cost V 6 bases and J 7 bases; bases outside gene matches: 14. Germline CDR1 and CDR2: MNHNY and SVGAGI (reference sequence). The CDR3 DNA is TGTGCCAGCAGGTCCCGGGACAGGTTGCTAGAAGAGCAGTACTTC. Translated: CASRSRDRLLEEQYF.